Presented here are 29 T cell receptor beta chains from one specimen sequenced in a study of T-cell memory formation after mild COVID-19. One entry per CDR3 protein results from TCRdb running MiXCR on the 5' RACE reads. The data show about 430,000 distinct CDR3 sequences, about 24% seen once. What was sequenced was PBMCs or a T cell subset sorted from them (not recorded which). These receptors all stem from an adult woman who had mild COVID-19 (a few samples of this study predate the infection). Cell type and time point are not known.

The chain is built from TRBV29-1 and TRBJ2-3, with 11 bases that match TRBD2. CDR3 size: 15 residues. The ends lost 5 bases at V and 3 bases at J; junction bases unmatched: 7. From germline, CDR1 is SQVTM and CDR2 ANQGSEA. The CDR3, as DNA: TGCAGCGTTCGTAGCGGGAGGGCCGGTACAGATACGCAGTATTTT. Protein: CSVRSGRAGTDTQYF.

V gene TRBV5-5 combines with J gene TRBJ2-2; no clear D. Germline-derived CDR1 and CDR2 are SGHKS and YYEKEE (reference sequence). Trimming shortened V by 0 bases and J by 0 bases, and 6 bases separated the two germline ends. The length of the CDR3 is 15 residues. The CDR3, as DNA: TGTGCCAGCAGCTTGGGGCCCTCGAACACCGGGGAGCTGTTTTTT. Translated: CASSLGPSNTGELFF.

This chain joins TRBV6-5 and TRBJ2-3; 10 bases line up with TRBD2. The CDR3 covers 17 residues. The germline gives CDR1 MNHEY, CDR2 SVGAGI. Germline trimming cut 0 bases from V and 1 base from J; bases unmatched to any gene: 4. CDR3 DNA: TGTGCCAGCAGTTACTCGGCCGGGACTAGCGGCACAGATACGCAGTATTTT. It encodes CASSYSAGTSGTDTQYF.

The chain combines TRBV7-9 with TRBJ2-1; TRBD2 matches at 11 bases. CDR1 is SEHNR, CDR2 FQNEAQ, per germline (reference sequence). V was pared by 1 base and J by 10 bases, with 6 bases of the junction left unmatched. CDR3 length: 15 residues. CDR3 sequence: CASSLGTSGLDEQFF. CDR3 DNA sequence: TGTGCCAGCAGCTTAGGGACTAGCGGGTTAGACGAGCAGTTCTTC.

The V and J genes are TRBV29-1 and TRBJ1-1, with no clear D. The germline gives CDR1 SQVTM, CDR2 ANQGSEA. The V end was cut by 1 base, the J end by 4 bases, with 10 bases between. The CDR3 loop spans 13 amino acids. CDR3 bases: TGCAGCGTTGAAGGGGTTTTGGTCACTGAAGCTTTCTTT. It translates to CSVEGVLVTEAFF. Drawing the rest from reference TRBV29-1 and TRBJ1-1, the complete variable domain is SAVISQKPSRDICQRGTSLTIQCQVDSQVTMMFWYRQQPGQSLTLIATANQGSEATYESGFVIDKFPISRPNLTFSTLTVSNMSPEDSSIYLCSVEGVLVTEAFFGQGTRLTVV.

The rearrangement uses TRBV6-6 and TRBJ1-1, with no clear D. This CDR3 is built from 15 residues. Trimming pared 0 bases from V and 0 bases from J, leaving 8 bases between. Germline assignment: CDR1 MNHNY and CDR2 SVGAGI (reference sequence). The CDR3 protein is CASSYSHAVNTEAFF. For the CDR3, the DNA is TGTGCCAGCAGTTACTCCCATGCGGTGAACACTGAAGCTTTCTTT.

The table lists this clonotype with a few counts. The rearrangement joins TRBV5-1 to TRBJ2-7; 9 bases align to TRBD1. Trimming at V came to 5 bases and at J to 2 bases, leaving 8 bases not matched to a gene. Germline values: CDR1 SGHRS, CDR2 YFSETQ. The CDR3 is made up of 15 amino acids. CDR3 loop: CASREPGQGTYEQYF. The CDR3 DNA follows: TGCGCCAGCAGGGAACCGGGACAGGGCACCTACGAGCAGTACTTC.

This chain uses TRBV5-1 with TRBJ2-2, with D uncertain. V was cut by 2 bases and J by 4 bases, with 15 bases left in between. The CDR3 covers 16 residues. CDR1 SGHRS and CDR2 YFSETQ come from the germline V gene. CDR3 sequence (DNA): TGCGCCAGCAGCTTAACAGCCACCTCGGGCACCGGGGAGCTGTTTTTT. It specifies CASSLTATSGTGELFF.

The chain links TRBV20-1 to TRBJ1-5; perhaps TRBD1 as D (5 bases). The CDR3 runs to 14 residues. The germline V and J ends were trimmed by 4 bases and 6 bases, with 16 bases remaining between them. Germline CDR1 reads DFQATT; CDR2 reads SNEGSKA (reference sequence). For the CDR3, the DNA is TGCAGTGCTACCCGGGACGGGAGCCTTCAGCCCCAGCATTTT. Amino acid sequence: CSATRDGSLQPQHF.

There are a few counts of this clonotype. V usage is TRBV5-5 and J usage is TRBJ1-1, with a tentative D call TRBD1 (5 bases). The germline V gene has CDR1 SGHKS and CDR2 YYEKEE (reference sequence). V was pared by 4 bases and J by 10 bases, with 14 bases between. CDR3 length: 12 amino acids. The CDR3 nucleotides are TGTGCCAGCAGCCGTCCGGGACTCCTAGCTTTCTTT. Protein: CASSRPGLLAFF.

This clonotype was counted ten times or more. The chain joins TRBV6-5 to TRBJ2-6; 7 bases are shared with TRBD1. The CDR3 length is 21 residues. Per germline, CDR1 MNHEY and CDR2 SVGAGI. The V segment lost 2 bases and the J segment 4 bases; nucleotides outside the gene matches: 20. CDR3 sequence: CASSYLAGSTGHLWGANVLTF. DNA of the CDR3: TGTGCCAGCAGTTACCTAGCCGGATCGACAGGGCACCTATGGGGGGCCAACGTCCTGACTTTC.

This clonotype occurred many times. The chain has TRBV20-1 and TRBJ2-5; D is undetermined. Germline lookup yields CDR1 DFQATT and CDR2 SNEGSKA (reference sequence). Between the trimmed V and J ends, which lost 6 bases and 5 bases, there was a span of 13 bases. This CDR3 is 12 amino acids long. The CDR3 reads CSATTRRETQYF. Written as DNA, the CDR3 is TGCAGTGCAACCACCAGAAGGGAGACCCAGTACTTC.

This clonotype has more than one count but fewer than ten. The chain uses TRBV7-9 and TRBJ2-7; no clear D. V was cut by 2 bases and J by 4 bases, with 9 bases left in between. CDR1 SEHNR and CDR2 FQNEAQ come from the germline V gene (reference sequence). The CDR3 has 13 amino acids. CDR3 DNA sequence: TGTGCCAGCAGCTTAAACTACGGGTACGAGCAGTACTTC. This gives the protein CASSLNYGYEQYF.

The chain uses TRBV6-5 and TRBJ1-6, with 9 bases aligning to TRBD1. V lost 6 bases, J lost 8 bases, and 5 bases stayed unmatched. This CDR3 is built from 14 residues. Germline loops: CDR1 MNHEY, CDR2 SVGAGI. In nucleotides, the CDR3 is TGTGCCAGCAGCCCGGGACAGGGCCATTCACCCCTCCACTTT. Translation gives CASSPGQGHSPLHF.

CDR3 bases: TGTGCCAGTAGTATAGATCACAGCTATGGCTACACCTTC. Protein product: CASSIDHSYGYTF. This chain connects TRBV19 to TRBJ1-2; D not resolved. CDR3 size: 13 residues. The germline CDR1 and CDR2 sequences are LNHDA and SQIVND (reference sequence). V was clipped by 0 bases and J by 4 bases, with 6 bases between them.

The V and J genes are TRBV19 and TRBJ2-1; 7 bases map to TRBD2. V dropped 7 bases and J dropped 4; count of bases not matched to a gene: 10. The CDR3 consists of 15 residues. Germline values: CDR1 LNHDA, CDR2 SQIVND (reference sequence). CDR3 nucleotides: TGTGCCAGTACCCGGTGGGGGACTATATACAATGAGCAGTTCTTC. This sequence encodes CASTRWGTIYNEQFF.

V is TRBV5-1 and J is TRBJ2-7; 7 positions agree with TRBD1. The V gene's germline CDR1 is SGHRS and CDR2 YFSETQ. The CDR3 has 15 residues. The ends lost 0 bases at V and 3 bases at J; junction bases unmatched: 6. The chain's CDR3 is CASSLGAGGYYEQYF. CDR3 DNA sequence: TGCGCCAGCAGCTTGGGGGCAGGGGGTTACTACGAGCAGTACTTC.

DNA of the CDR3: TGTGCCAGCAGTTTAATTCCGTTCACAGATACGCAGTATTTT. Encoded protein: CASSLIPFTDTQYF. V gene TRBV12-3 or TRBV12-4 combines with J gene TRBJ2-3; D is unresolved. Trimming pared 2 bases from V and 2 bases from J, leaving 8 bases between. This CDR3 has 14 amino acids.

The chain employs TRBV5-1 and TRBJ2-1, with 9 bases identical to TRBD1. The germline V gene encodes CDR1 SGHRS and CDR2 YFSETQ. V lost 4 bases to trimming and J lost 2 bases; unmatched junction nucleotides: 7. The CDR3 has 16 residues. The CDR3 protein is CASSPGTGPTYNEQFF. CDR3 nucleotides: TGCGCCAGCAGCCCAGGGACAGGGCCCACCTACAATGAGCAGTTCTTC.

This chain joins TRBV5-4 and TRBJ2-3; D is perhaps TRBD2 (6 bases). Trimming pared 1 base from V and 0 bases from J, leaving 12 bases between. The germline gives CDR1 SGHNT, CDR2 YYREEE (reference sequence). The CDR3 totals 16 residues. The CDR3: CASSLYLARSTDTQYF. CDR3 in DNA: TGTGCCAGCAGCTTGTATCTAGCGAGGAGCACAGATACGCAGTATTTT.

The table lists this clonotype with a few counts. The chain carries TRBV12-5 and TRBJ1-2; 7 bases agree with TRBD1. Germline values: CDR1 LGHNT, CDR2 FRNRAP. V gave up 0 bases and J gave up 4 bases; unmatched junction bases: 11. This CDR3 is 17 amino acids long. The CDR3 sequence is CASGLVPRDSGTYGYTF. CDR3 in DNA: TGTGCTAGTGGTTTGGTACCTCGGGACAGCGGTACCTATGGCTACACCTTC.

This chain connects TRBV7-9 to TRBJ2-4; TRBD1 agrees at 10 bases. Trimming cost V 10 bases and J 1 base; bases outside gene matches: 10. This CDR3 is built from 16 residues. Looked up from germline, CDR1 is SEHNR and CDR2 is FQNEAQ (reference sequence). The CDR3 protein is CATGPGTGVAKNIQYF. The CDR3 DNA is TGTGCCACCGGCCCGGGGACAGGGGTCGCCAAAAACATTCAGTACTTC.

The chain is built from TRBV6-1 and TRBJ1-1; the D is unclear. The germline V gene encodes CDR1 MNHNS and CDR2 SASEGT. V lost 3 bases to trimming and J lost 8 bases, with 22 bases between them. The CDR3 totals 16 residues. The CDR3 sequence is CASSETWPGRGEEAFF. Here the CDR3 DNA reads TGTGCCAGCAGTGAGACCTGGCCTGGACGTGGGGAGGAAGCTTTCTTT.

V is TRBV29-1 and J is TRBJ2-3; D uncertain. CDR1 and CDR2 (germline): SQVTM, ANQGSEA. Trimming left V 2 bases short and J 0 bases short, with 9 bases between. The CDR3 spans 14 residues. Written as DNA, the CDR3 is TGCAGCGTTGAAAGGTGGGAAAGCACAGATACGCAGTATTTT. It is translated as CSVERWESTDTQYF.

This clonotype was counted a single time. The V gene is TRBV13, the J gene TRBJ2-1; D is undetermined. Trimming removed 5 bases from V and 10 bases from J, with 9 bases in between. CDR3 length equals 11 residues. The germline V gene has CDR1 PRHDT and CDR2 FYEKMQ (reference sequence). CDR3 nucleotide sequence: TGTGCCAGCAGCCCCGGAGTGGAGCAGTTCTTC. This encodes CASSPGVEQFF.

The chain joins TRBV7-3 to TRBJ2-5, with 7 bases lining up with TRBD2. The trim removed 3 bases at V and 7 bases at J, leaving 5 bases unmatched. The CDR3 loop spans 13 amino acids. Germline CDR1 SGHTA, CDR2 FQGTGA. CDR3 sequence (DNA): TGTGCCAGCAGCTTTGGACTAGGAGGGACCCAGTACTTC. Translated: CASSFGLGGTQYF. Drawing the rest from reference TRBV7-3 and TRBJ2-5, the complete variable domain is GAGVSQTPSNKVTEKGKYVELRCDPISGHTALYWYRQSLGQGPEFLIYFQGTGAADDSGLPNDRFFAVRPEGSVSTLKIQRTERGDSAVYLCASSFGLGGTQYFGPGTRLLVL.

The genes are TRBV2 and TRBJ1-2; 9 bases match TRBD1. The J segment lost 3 bases and the V segment lost 7 bases, leaving 6 bases of the junction unmatched. The CDR3 sequence is 14 residues long. Germline CDR1 and CDR2: SNHLY and FYNNEI. The CDR3 protein is CASTRTGEDYGYTF. CDR3 nucleotide sequence: TGTGCCAGCACCAGGACAGGGGAGGACTATGGCTACACCTTC.

This rearrangement joins TRBV4-3 to TRBJ1-1, with D tentatively TRBD1 (6 bases). V was trimmed by 4 bases and J by 2 bases, leaving 20 bases between them. The V gene's germline CDR1 is LGHNA and CDR2 YSLEER. The CDR3 is 17 residues long. The CDR3 DNA sequence: TGCGCCAGCAGCCTAGGACCGGGACAATCTATTAACACTGAAGCTTTCTTT. This translates into CASSLGPGQSINTEAFF.

CDR3 sequence: CSATGANFEYF. The DNA of the CDR3 is TGCAGTGCGACGGGGGCTAACTTTGAGTACTTC. V is TRBV20-1 and J is TRBJ2-7; perhaps D is TRBD1 or TRBD2 (6 bases each). The CDR3 covers 11 residues. V was pared by 6 bases and J by 11 bases, with 17 bases between. Looked up from germline, CDR1 is DFQATT and CDR2 is SNEGSKA (reference sequence).